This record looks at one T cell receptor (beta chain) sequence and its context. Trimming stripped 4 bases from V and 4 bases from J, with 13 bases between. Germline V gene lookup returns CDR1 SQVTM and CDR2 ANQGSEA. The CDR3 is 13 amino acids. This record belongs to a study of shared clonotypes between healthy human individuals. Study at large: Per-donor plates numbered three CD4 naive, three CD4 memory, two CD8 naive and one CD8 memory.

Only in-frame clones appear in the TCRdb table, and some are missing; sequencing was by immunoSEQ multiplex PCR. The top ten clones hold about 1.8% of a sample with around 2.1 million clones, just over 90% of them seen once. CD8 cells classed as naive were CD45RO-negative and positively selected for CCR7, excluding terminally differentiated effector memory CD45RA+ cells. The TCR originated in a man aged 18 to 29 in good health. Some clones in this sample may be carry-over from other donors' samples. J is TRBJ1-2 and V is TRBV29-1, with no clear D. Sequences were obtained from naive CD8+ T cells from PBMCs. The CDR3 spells CSVVWTARYGYTF. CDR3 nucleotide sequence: TGCAGCGTTGTTTGGACGGCGCGCTATGGCTACACCTTC.